The 25 T cell receptor beta chains reported below all come from one sample, sequenced in a study of T cell responses to AZD1222 COVID-19 vaccine. Method: immunoSEQ multiplex PCR; TCRdb's copy keeps in-frame clones and lacks some. The data hold 25,000 or so clones, with 92% observed a single time. The input for sequencing was peripheral blood, taken 28 days after the second AZD1222 dose. All receptors derive from an adult who received the AZD1222 COVID-19 vaccine.

The chain has TRBV9 and TRBJ2-7; 11 nucleotides line up with TRBD2. CDR3 length equals 14 residues. Germline V CDR1 and CDR2: SGDLS, YYNGEE. V was pared by 3 bases and J by 2 bases, with 1 base of the junction left unmatched. The CDR3: CASSAGLAAYEQYF. CDR3 nucleotide sequence: TGTGCCAGCAGCGCGGGACTAGCGGCCTACGAGCAGTACTTC.

V gene TRBV9 combines with J gene TRBJ2-3; 13 bases agree with TRBD2. CDR1 is SGDLS and CDR2 is YYNGEE in the germline V gene. The CDR3 loop spans 16 amino acids. V shed 4 bases, J shed 7 bases, and the junction held 9 bases outside the gene matches. CDR3 region: CASSSRTSGRRNTQYF. The DNA for the CDR3 is TGTGCCAGCAGCTCCAGGACTAGCGGGAGAAGAAATACGCAGTATTTT.

The chain combines TRBV7-8 with TRBJ1-2; 9 positions match TRBD1. Germline trimming cut 6 bases from V and 0 bases from J; bases unmatched to any gene: 8. This CDR3 region has 16 residues. CDR1 is SGHVS and CDR2 is FQNEAQ in the germline V gene. CDR3 sequence (DNA): TGTGCCAGCAGTCCCGGGACAGGGCTAGCTAACTATGGCTACACCTTC. Protein sequence: CASSPGTGLANYGYTF.

V usage is TRBV6-2 or TRBV6-3 and J usage is TRBJ2-7; D is uncertain. The V end lost 2 bases, the J end lost 0 bases, and 8 bases lay between the germline ends. This CDR3 has 14 amino acids. Germline values: CDR1 MNHEY, CDR2 SVGEGT. This CDR3 reads CASSYIAGSYEQYF. CDR3 DNA sequence: TGTGCCAGCAGTTACATCGCTGGCTCCTACGAGCAGTACTTC.

V gene TRBV10-1 combines with J gene TRBJ2-7, with 7 nucleotides matching TRBD1. V gave up 9 bases and J gave up 3 bases; unmatched junction bases: 8. Germline-derived CDR1 and CDR2 are WNHNN and SYGVQD (reference sequence). This CDR3 comprises 13 residues. CDR3 nucleotide sequence: TGCGCCAGGATAGGGGGCTATAGCTACGAGCAGTACTTC. Translation gives CARIGGYSYEQYF.

The chain is built from TRBV27 and TRBJ2-5; TRBD2 agrees at 15 bases. After removal of 4 bases from V and 4 bases from J, the junction contained 1 base not matched to a gene. Germline CDR1 reads MNHEY; CDR2 reads SMNVEV (reference sequence). The length of the CDR3 is 15 residues. The CDR3 DNA sequence: TGTGCCAGCAGTTGGGGACTAGCGGGAGGAGAGACCCAGTACTTC. Protein product: CASSWGLAGGETQYF.

This chain links TRBV13 with TRBJ1-4; D not resolved. Trimming took 4 bases from V and 2 from J, leaving 8 bases between them. The germline V gene encodes CDR1 PRHDT and CDR2 FYEKMQ (reference sequence). The CDR3 is 14 amino acids. DNA for the CDR3: TGTGCCAGCAGCTCCGGTTACACTAATGAAAAACTGTTTTTT. Encoded protein: CASSSGYTNEKLFF.

The chain joins TRBV19 to TRBJ1-1; no definite D call. The CDR3 covers 15 residues. V dropped 5 bases and J dropped 1 base, with 14 bases sitting between them. Germline V gene sequence: CDR1 LNHDA, CDR2 SQIVND (reference sequence). CDR3: CASSPYQSGNTEAFF. The CDR3 nucleotides read TGTGCCAGTAGTCCCTACCAGTCCGGGAACACTGAAGCTTTCTTT. Variable domain in full (rest from reference TRBV19 and TRBJ1-1): DGGITQSPKYLFRKEGQNVTLSCEQNLNHDAMYWYRQDPGQGLRLIYYSQIVNDFQKGDIAEGYSVSREKKESFPLTVTSAQKNPTAFYLCASSPYQSGNTEAFFGQGTRLTVV.

This rearrangement joins TRBV30 to TRBJ1-3; 9 positions agree with TRBD1. The J segment lost 3 bases and the V segment lost 3 bases, leaving 12 bases of the junction unmatched. CDR1 is GTSNPN, CDR2 SVGIG, per germline (reference sequence). This CDR3 region has 17 residues. The CDR3 here is CAWRRDRAARGGNTIYF. The CDR3 DNA is TGTGCCTGGAGACGGGACAGGGCTGCTCGCGGTGGAAACACCATATATTTT.

The J gene is TRBJ1-2, the V gene TRBV6-5; D uncertain. Germline V gives CDR1 MNHEY, CDR2 SVGAGI. Trimming took 6 bases from V and 4 from J, leaving 15 bases between them. The CDR3 extends over 14 amino acids. The CDR3 DNA reads as TGTGCCAGCAGAGACCCCCTTTATAGCTATGGCTACACCTTC. Translating gives CASRDPLYSYGYTF.

This clone was seen just once. The chain couples TRBV27 to TRBJ1-5, with 8 bases that match TRBD1. This CDR3 has 16 amino acids. The J segment lost 3 bases and the V segment lost 7 bases, leaving 11 bases of the junction unmatched. CDR1 MNHEY and CDR2 SMNVEV come from the germline V gene (reference sequence). CDR3 region: CASNPLGTGDNQPQHF. CDR3 bases: TGTGCCAGCAATCCTTTGGGGACAGGAGACAATCAGCCCCAGCATTTT.

The rearrangement links TRBV28 to TRBJ2-2; 8 nucleotides match TRBD2. The CDR3 contains 15 residues. J lost 5 bases, V lost 4 bases, and 6 bases had no gene match. CDR1 and CDR2 (germline): MDHEN, SYDVKM. The CDR3 nucleotides read TGTGCCAGCAGTTCGTCGGGAGGGGGTACCGGGGAGCTGTTTTTT. This codes for CASSSSGGGTGELFF. The entire variable domain, with the rest obtained from reference TRBV28 and TRBJ2-2, is as follows: DVKVTQSSRYLVKRTGEKVFLECVQDMDHENMFWYRQDPGLGLRLIYFSYDVKMKEKGDIPEGYSVSREKKERFSLILESASTNQTSMYLCASSSSGGGTGELFFGEGSRLTVL.

The J gene is TRBJ1-2, the V gene TRBV24-1; no definite D call. This CDR3 spans 14 amino acids. Looked up from germline, CDR1 is KGHDR and CDR2 is SFDVKD. V lost 0 bases to trimming and J lost 8 bases, with 12 bases between them. For the CDR3, the DNA is TGTGCCACCAGTGATTTGGACACCACGGGCGGCTACACCTTC. Encoded protein: CATSDLDTTGGYTF.

The chain combines TRBV6-5 with TRBJ1-1; 8 positions match TRBD1. The CDR3 is 14 amino acids. J was trimmed by 6 bases and V by 7 bases; bases with no gene match: 10. Germline V lookup: CDR1 MNHEY, CDR2 SVGAGI. CDR3 sequence reads: CASTRDRKGAEAFF. The CDR3 region has the DNA TGTGCCAGCACCAGGGACAGGAAGGGGGCTGAAGCTTTCTTT.

The chain joins TRBV24-1 to TRBJ2-5, with 7 bases identical to TRBD1. V shed 7 bases and J 3 bases; nucleotides not matched to a gene: 1. There are 12 residues in the CDR3. Germline V gene lookup returns CDR1 KGHDR and CDR2 SFDVKD. This CDR3 reads CATRGTEETQYF. The CDR3 DNA sequence: TGTGCCACCAGGGGGACAGAAGAGACCCAGTACTTC.

This sequence joins TRBV30 and TRBJ2-5; 7 bases are a match to TRBD2. Germline V gives CDR1 GTSNPN, CDR2 SVGIG (reference sequence). V dropped 5 bases and J dropped 5; count of bases not matched to a gene: 5. The CDR3 is 12 residues long. CDR3 bases: TGTGCCTGGGGGGGGGTAATCGAGACCCAGTACTTC. This sequence encodes CAWGGVIETQYF.

CDR3 nucleotide sequence: TGCGCCAGCAGCCAAGATCGGGGGGCCTACACCGGGGAGCTGTTTTTT. Amino acid sequence: CASSQDRGAYTGELFF. The genes are TRBV4-3 and TRBJ2-2; tentative D call: TRBD2 (7 bases). The CDR3 spans 16 residues. Germline V gene data show CDR1 as LGHNA and CDR2 as YSLEER. Deletions cut 0 bases from V and 3 bases from J, with 11 bases between.

The rearrangement uses TRBV7-2 and TRBJ2-5; D is ambiguous. The germline V gene encodes CDR1 SGHTA and CDR2 FQGNSA. The V end was cut by 4 bases, the J end by 6 bases, with 18 bases between. This CDR3 is 15 amino acids long. The CDR3 spells CASSSSVYWDQTQYF. CDR3 DNA sequence: TGTGCCAGCAGCTCGTCCGTATACTGGGATCAGACCCAGTACTTC.

V gene TRBV19 combines with J gene TRBJ2-7, with TRBD2 identical over 10 bases. There are 15 residues in the CDR3. Germline V gene lookup returns CDR1 LNHDA and CDR2 SQIVND (reference sequence). V shed 2 bases and J 3 bases; nucleotides not matched to a gene: 4. The DNA for the CDR3 is TGTGCCAGTAGTATATTAGCGGGAGGTTTCTACGAGCAGTACTTC. Its translation: CASSILAGGFYEQYF.

The rearrangement uses TRBV6-5 and TRBJ1-1; a weak D match, TRBD1 (5 bases). The CDR3 runs 15 residues. Germline V CDR1 and CDR2: MNHEY, SVGAGI. V lost 6 bases and J lost 7, with 21 bases in between. The CDR3 region has the DNA TGTGCCAGCAGCCCCGGGGGGTCCCGCCGCAATGAAGCTTTCTTT. It specifies CASSPGGSRRNEAFF.

A few counts support this clone. This chain connects TRBV28 to TRBJ1-2; D call uncertain. Trimming took off 6 bases at V and 8 bases at J, with 19 bases between the two ends. The CDR3 contains 14 residues. The germline CDR1 and CDR2 sequences are MDHEN and SYDVKM. The CDR3 loop is CASSSSATASGYTF. The CDR3 nucleotides are TGTGCCAGCAGCAGTTCGGCCACCGCCTCAGGCTACACCTTC.

This chain uses TRBV30 with TRBJ2-7; 9 bases are a match to TRBD2. After removal of 2 bases from V and 6 bases from J, the junction contained 11 bases not matched to a gene. Germline values: CDR1 GTSNPN, CDR2 SVGIG (reference sequence). This CDR3 comprises 15 residues. Written as DNA, the CDR3 is TGTGCCTGGAGTAGGAAGGGTCTAGCGGGACTCGAGCAGTACTTC. Its translation: CAWSRKGLAGLEQYF.

This sequence joins TRBV7-9 and TRBJ1-2; perhaps TRBD1 as D (5 bases). The CDR3 is made up of 16 amino acids. Germline CDR1 SEHNR, CDR2 FQNEAQ (reference sequence). The V end was cut by 7 bases, the J end by 8 bases, with 26 bases between. This chain's CDR3 is CASTHIQGFQMGGYTF. In DNA, the CDR3 is TGTGCCAGCACCCACATTCAGGGCTTCCAAATGGGGGGCTACACCTTC.

Only one count was recorded for this clone. V gene TRBV5-6 combines with J gene TRBJ1-5; D remains ambiguous. This CDR3 is built from 14 residues. Looked up from germline, CDR1 is SGHDT and CDR2 is YYEEEE. The V end was cut by 5 bases, the J end by 9 bases, with 18 bases between. DNA for the CDR3: TGTGCCAGCAGTTATCGGACGGGCATTTCGCCCCAGCATTTT. This sequence encodes CASSYRTGISPQHF.

The chain joins TRBV5-1 to TRBJ2-3; 10 bases map to TRBD1. After removal of 0 bases from V and 5 bases from J, the junction contained 3 bases not matched to a gene. The germline V gene has CDR1 SGHRS and CDR2 YFSETQ. This CDR3 region has 15 residues. Here the CDR3 reads CASSLAGTGVDTQYF. The CDR3 nucleotides are TGCGCCAGCAGCTTGGCCGGGACAGGGGTAGATACGCAGTATTTT. The variable domain in full, with the rest retrieved from reference TRBV5-1 and TRBJ2-3, is KAGVTQTPRYLIKTRGQQVTLSCSPISGHRSVSWYQQTPGQGLQFLFEYFSETQRNKGNFPGRFSGRQFSNSRSEMNVSTLELGDSALYLCASSLAGTGVDTQYFGPGTRLTVL.